Shown below are 12 T cell receptor beta chains from a single sample sequenced in a study of blood T cell repertoires in COVID-19. Generated by immunoSEQ multiplex PCR, the TCRdb table keeps only in-frame clones and is missing some. The sample contains roughly 330,000 clones, 85% to 90% of which appear only once. The specimen was PBMCs or T cells enriched from blood (not recorded which). These receptor sequences come from a woman aged 18-29 years who had recovered from COVID-19.

The J gene is TRBJ2-5, the V gene TRBV29-1; weak D call: TRBD1 (6 bases). This CDR3 comprises 14 residues. V was shortened by 4 bases and J by 2 bases, with 14 bases between the two germline ends. CDR1 SQVTM and CDR2 ANQGSEA come from the germline V gene. CDR3 sequence (DNA): TGCAGCGTTGCAGGGGCAGGGGCGCAAGAGACCCAGTACTTC. Encoded protein: CSVAGAGAQETQYF.

The V call is TRBV9, the J call TRBJ1-1; 9 positions match TRBD1. CDR3 length equals 14 residues. The V gene's germline CDR1 is SGDLS and CDR2 YYNGEE. Unmatched junction bases numbered 5, after V lost 3 bases and J lost 5 bases. The CDR3 bases are TGTGCCAGCAGCGCAGGACAGGGGAAAACTGAAGCTTTCTTT. Translated: CASSAGQGKTEAFF.

The chain couples TRBV9 to TRBJ1-2, with 8 bases lining up with TRBD1. The CDR3 is 16 amino acids. CDR1 and CDR2 from the germline V gene are SGDLS and YYNGEE. J was trimmed by 0 bases and V by 4 bases; bases with no gene match: 8. CDR3 loop: CASSPGQGTSNYGYTF. The CDR3 DNA reads as TGTGCCAGCAGCCCTGGACAGGGTACTTCTAACTATGGCTACACCTTC.

V and J are TRBV19 and TRBJ1-3, with 8 bases lining up with TRBD1. The V segment lost 7 bases and the J segment 4 bases; nucleotides outside the gene matches: 6. The germline CDR1 and CDR2 sequences are LNHDA and SQIVND (reference sequence). The CDR3 consists of 14 residues. The chain's CDR3 is CASNQGAAGNTIYF. Here the CDR3 DNA reads TGTGCCAGTAATCAGGGGGCTGCGGGAAACACCATATATTTT. Supplemented by reference TRBV19 and TRBJ1-3, the full variable domain reads DGGITQSPKYLFRKEGQNVTLSCEQNLNHDAMYWYRQDPGQGLRLIYYSQIVNDFQKGDIAEGYSVSREKKESFPLTVTSAQKNPTAFYLCASNQGAAGNTIYFGEGSWLTVV.

V gene TRBV18 combines with J gene TRBJ1-1, with D unresolved. The CDR3 length is 13 residues. CDR1 and CDR2 from the germline V gene are KGHSH and LQKENI. The V gene lost 2 bases and the J gene lost 4 bases, with 8 bases spanning the gap. CDR3 nucleotides: TGTGCCAGCTCACCAGCGGTGAGCACTGAAGCTTTCTTT. Its translation: CASSPAVSTEAFF.

This clone appeared a few times. This sequence joins TRBV2 and TRBJ1-1; no firm D call. V lost 5 bases to trimming and J lost 1 base, with 8 bases between them. The CDR3 length is 13 residues. The germline CDR1 and CDR2 sequences are SNHLY and FYNNEI. The CDR3: CASSPRENTEAFF. The CDR3 DNA is TGTGCCAGCAGTCCCCGGGAGAACACTGAAGCTTTCTTT.

This clone was seen a handful of times. The CDR3, as DNA: TGTGCCAGCAGCTTAGGGCGACTAGCGGGAAGCAACAATGAGCAGTTCTTC. Protein product: CASSLGRLAGSNNEQFF. The chain couples TRBV7-9 to TRBJ2-1; 11 nucleotides align to TRBD2. Germline CDR1 is SEHNR and CDR2 is FQNEAQ (reference sequence). The CDR3 covers 17 residues. Trimming cost V 1 base and J 5 bases; bases outside gene matches: 7.

The chain carries TRBV30 and TRBJ2-1, with 9 nucleotides matching TRBD1. The V and J ends lost 3 bases and 2 bases, in that order; junction bases with no gene match: 5. CDR3 length equals 15 residues. Germline V gene lookup returns CDR1 GTSNPN and CDR2 SVGIG (reference sequence). In DNA form, the CDR3 reads TGTGCCTGGAGGGACAGGGGTGGTCCCTACAATGAGCAGTTCTTC. It translates to CAWRDRGGPYNEQFF.

The gene calls are TRBV9 and TRBJ1-1; D gene unclear. This CDR3 is built from 13 residues. CDR1 and CDR2 (germline): SGDLS, YYNGEE. Trimming cost V 3 bases and J 4 bases, with 10 bases left between them. The CDR3 bases are TGTGCCAGCAGCGCCCCAGAGGGCACTGAAGCTTTCTTT. This encodes CASSAPEGTEAFF.

The chain combines TRBV25-1 with TRBJ1-1; D is possibly TRBD1 (6 bases). CDR3 size: 12 residues. The germline V gene has CDR1 MGHDK and CDR2 SYGVNS. The V end lost 4 bases, the J end lost 7 bases, and 10 bases lay between the germline ends. CDR3 sequence: CASSAQGLEAFF. The DNA of the CDR3 is TGTGCCAGCAGTGCTCAGGGGCTTGAAGCTTTCTTT.

J is TRBJ1-5 and V is TRBV7-6, with 10 bases matching TRBD1. J gave up 9 bases and V 3 bases, and 8 bases lay outside the gene matches. The CDR3 extends over 15 amino acids. CDR1 is SGHVS, CDR2 FNYEAQ, per germline. The CDR3 sequence is CASSLGQGILAPQHF. CDR3 sequence (DNA): TGTGCCAGCAGCTTGGGACAGGGGATTTTGGCGCCCCAGCATTTT.

V usage is TRBV18 and J usage is TRBJ2-7, with 8 bases fitting TRBD1. Germline V gene lookup returns CDR1 KGHSH and CDR2 LQKENI. The CDR3 is 14 amino acids. V shed 4 bases, J shed 4 bases, and the junction held 6 bases outside the gene matches. CDR3 loop: CASSQGQGIYEQYF. For the CDR3, the DNA is TGTGCCAGCTCACAAGGACAGGGAATATACGAGCAGTACTTC.